This TCR beta chain came from a study of beta chain features in type 1 diabetes. Study overall: Examination of sorted cells across all samples involved approximately 100,000,000 cells.

Expressed TCRB transcripts were sequenced because the entire RNA isolate underwent reverse transcription. Naive, central memory and regulatory T cell samples averaged around 3.9 million immunoSEQ reads each. The assay was immunoSEQ multiplex PCR, and TCRdb's table has in-frame clones only and misses some. Counted here are 810,000 or so clones, roughly a sixth occurring once; the ten biggest clones make up around 0.02%. As regards this clone: Its specificity is not known.

Cells sorted by CD45RO/CCR7/CD25/CD127/CD95/CD27 comprised CD4+ naive, central memory, regulatory and stem cell-like memory cells. Study outcomes and limitations: Compared to healthy donors, patients appeared to have naive, central memory and Treg TCRB repertoires that were more alike.

Trimming took off 0 bases at V and 5 bases at J, with 8 bases between the two ends. The germline V gene has CDR1 SGHVS and CDR2 FQNEAQ. CDR3 length: 13 amino acids. The clonotype comes from a woman aged 18-35 years in good health. Specimen: naive CD4+ T cells from blood. The chain combines TRBV7-8 with TRBJ2-7; D remains unclear. The CDR3 DNA reads as TGTGCCAGCAGCTTAGCGGGGTTCCACGAGCAGTACTTC. Its translation: CASSLAGFHEQYF.